Listed below are T cell receptor beta chains from one sample, sequenced in a study of identical twins. TCRdb re-derived calls from the 5' RACE reads in MiXCR, one entry per CDR3 protein. The data hold approximately 94,000 distinct CDR3 sequences, with about 6% observed a single time. Sequencing was carried out using memory T cells sorted from blood. Receptors originate from a woman between 45 and 65 years old in good health. The CDR3 runs from the conserved cysteine through the conserved F or W. D genes are given only for firm matches. Where a row states a size, it is once, few, many or the class of an expanded clone; other rows omit it.

V: TRBV29-1
size: many
D: -
J: TRBJ2-1
DNA: TGCAGCGGAAAAACGGGACCAAGCTACAATGAGCAGTTCTTC
CDR3: CSGKTGPSYNEQFF

V: TRBV7-6
size: few
D: -
J: TRBJ1-2
DNA: TGTGCCACCACCGGGCCCGGGACGGGAGGCTACACCTTC
CDR3: CATTGPGTGGYTF

V: TRBV29-1
size: many
D: TRBD2
J: TRBJ2-3
DNA: TGCAGCGTTGGGGGGAGGACTAGGGGCACAGATACGCAGTATTTT
CDR3: CSVGGRTRGTDTQYF

V: TRBV28
size: -
D: TRBD2
J: TRBJ2-1
DNA: TGTGCCAGCAGCGGGAGGGTGGGCGCCTACAATGAGCAGTTCTTC
CDR3: CASSGRVGAYNEQFF

V: TRBV28
size: -
D: -
J: TRBJ2-5
DNA: TGTGCCAGCAGCCCCCCAGGGGGAGGGCCCCTGGAGACCCAGTACTTC
CDR3: CASSPPGGGPLETQYF

V: TRBV6-2/TRBV6-3
size: few
D: TRBD2
J: TRBJ2-7
DNA: TGTGCCAGCACCCGAGGACTAGCGGGAGGGGACTACGAGCAGTACTTC
CDR3: CASTRGLAGGDYEQYF

V: TRBV2
size: few
D: -
J: TRBJ2-2
DNA: TGTGCCAGCAGCCGGAGGGGAGCGGCGAACACCGGGGAGCTGTTTTTT
CDR3: CASSRRGAANTGELFF

V: TRBV20-1
size: many
D: TRBD1
J: TRBJ1-1
DNA: TGCAGTGCTAGATCCGGGACAGAAAGGGACACTGAAGCTTTCTTT
CDR3: CSARSGTERDTEAFF

V: TRBV3-1
size: many
D: TRBD1
J: TRBJ1-3
DNA: TGTGCCAGCAGCCAAGGTCCCAGCAGGGGGCTCGGAAACACCATATATTTT
CDR3: CASSQGPSRGLGNTIYF

V: TRBV6-2/TRBV6-3
size: many
D: -
J: TRBJ2-5
DNA: TGTGCCAGCACCGAAGGCGGGACCCAGTACTTC
CDR3: CASTEGGTQYF

V: TRBV12-3/TRBV12-4
size: many
D: TRBD1
J: TRBJ1-1
DNA: TGTGCCAGCAGCACAGGGGGCGGCACTGAAGCTTTCTTT
CDR3: CASSTGGGTEAFF

V: TRBV5-6
size: many
D: -
J: TRBJ1-1
DNA: TGTGCCAGCAGCTTGAGCAGAGGAGCTTTCTTT
CDR3: CASSLSRGAFF

V: TRBV20-1
size: -
D: TRBD2
J: TRBJ2-5
DNA: TGCAGTGCTAGAGTTGGGACTAGCGGCTCACAAGAGACCCAGTACTTC
CDR3: CSARVGTSGSQETQYF

V: TRBV20-1
size: few
D: -
J: TRBJ2-3
DNA: TGCAGTGCTAGAGATCAACTAGCTTTCACAGATACGCAGTATTTT
CDR3: CSARDQLAFTDTQYF

V: TRBV6-2/TRBV6-3
size: many
D: -
J: TRBJ2-7
DNA: TGTGCCAGCACCCTCAGCGGAACCTACGAGCAGTACTTC
CDR3: CASTLSGTYEQYF

V: TRBV11-1
size: many
D: -
J: TRBJ2-2
DNA: TGTGCCAGCGCCTGGACGGGCGGTTCGAACACCGGGGAGCTGTTTTTT
CDR3: CASAWTGGSNTGELFF

V: TRBV12-3/TRBV12-4
size: many
D: -
J: TRBJ2-1
DNA: TGTGCCAGCAGTCCTCTAGGATGGGGTGAGCAGTTCTTC
CDR3: CASSPLGWGEQFF

V: TRBV4-2
size: many
D: TRBD1
J: TRBJ1-6
DNA: TGTGCCAGCAGCCAAGAAGACAGGGAGAATTCACCCCTCCACTTT
CDR3: CASSQEDRENSPLHF

V: TRBV5-6
size: many
D: -
J: TRBJ2-2
DNA: TGTGCCAGCAGCTTTATTACTAGCATCTCCGGGGAGCTGTTTTTT
CDR3: CASSFITSISGELFF

V: TRBV18
size: many
D: TRBD1
J: TRBJ2-3
DNA: TGTGCCAGCTCACCACCCACCCGGACAGGGGGCGCTGGCACAGATACGCAGTATTTT
CDR3: CASSPPTRTGGAGTDTQYF

V: TRBV6-5
size: many
D: TRBD1
J: TRBJ2-1
DNA: TGTGCCAGCAGTACCGGGATCCACAGGGGAATTTACAATGAGCAGTTCTTC
CDR3: CASSTGIHRGIYNEQFF

V: TRBV24-1
size: many
D: -
J: TRBJ2-5
DNA: TGTGCCACCAGTGTCCCAGGTGGGACCCAGTACTTC
CDR3: CATSVPGGTQYF

V: TRBV5-5
size: many
D: -
J: TRBJ2-2
DNA: TGTGCCAGCAGCTTTCGGACTGGGAACACCGGGGAGCTGTTTTTT
CDR3: CASSFRTGNTGELFF

V: TRBV4-2
size: many
D: TRBD2
J: TRBJ2-3
DNA: TGTGCCAGCAGCCAAGATGTAGGTCCGGGACTAGCGGGAGGGAGTTCAGATACGCAGTATTTT
CDR3: CASSQDVGPGLAGGSSDTQYF

V: TRBV3-1
size: many
D: -
J: TRBJ2-3
DNA: TGTGCCAGCAGCCGCTACGGGGGAGATACGCAGTATTTT
CDR3: CASSRYGGDTQYF

V: TRBV7-2
size: many
D: TRBD2
J: TRBJ2-1
DNA: TGTGCCAGCAGCTCTTCTAGCGGGAATGAGCAGTTCTTC
CDR3: CASSSSSGNEQFF

V: TRBV7-7
size: many
D: -
J: TRBJ2-5
DNA: TGTGCCAGCAGCTTAATGAGGTCCCCAGGGGAGACCCAGTACTTC
CDR3: CASSLMRSPGETQYF

V: TRBV29-1
size: many
D: TRBD1
J: TRBJ2-3
DNA: TGCAGTGTCACAGGGGGCCACAGCACAGATACGCAGTATTTT
CDR3: CSVTGGHSTDTQYF

V: TRBV5-6
size: many
D: -
J: TRBJ2-3
DNA: TGTGCCAGCAGCTTGGTTCCAGATACGCAGTATTTT
CDR3: CASSLVPDTQYF

V: TRBV13
size: -
D: -
J: TRBJ2-1
DNA: TGTGCCAGCAGCCTTATAGGAGTTCATGAGCAGTTCTTC
CDR3: CASSLIGVHEQFF

V: TRBV6-6
size: few
D: -
J: TRBJ1-2
DNA: TGTGCCAGCAGACTTTATTCCTATGGCTACACCTTC
CDR3: CASRLYSYGYTF

V: TRBV6-4
size: once
D: TRBD2
J: TRBJ2-3
DNA: TGTGCCAGCAGTGATTTAAGCGGGAGTGGTGCAGATACGCAGTATTTT
CDR3: CASSDLSGSGADTQYF

V: TRBV28
size: many
D: TRBD1
J: TRBJ2-4
DNA: TGTGCCAGCAGCAACCTCGGGACAGGGGAGAAAAACATTCAGTACTTC
CDR3: CASSNLGTGEKNIQYF

V: TRBV25-1
size: many
D: TRBD1
J: TRBJ1-6
DNA: TGTGCCAGCAGTGTTGGGGGGACAGGGAAAATCCGACTCCACTTT
CDR3: CASSVGGTGKIRLHF

V: TRBV19
size: many
D: TRBD1
J: TRBJ1-2
DNA: TGTGCCAGTAGGAGCCCGGGACAGCAATTCTATGGCTACACCTTC
CDR3: CASRSPGQQFYGYTF

V: TRBV27
size: many
D: -
J: TRBJ1-2
DNA: TGTGCCAGCAGTTTAAAGGGCAACTATGGCTACACCTTC
CDR3: CASSLKGNYGYTF

V: TRBV29-1
size: many
D: -
J: TRBJ2-7
DNA: TGCAGCGTTGAAGCCGAAGGGTTCGAGCAGTACTTC
CDR3: CSVEAEGFEQYF

V: TRBV28
size: many
D: TRBD1
J: TRBJ1-1
DNA: TGTGCCAGCAGAGAGAGGACAGGGGTGAACACTGAAGCTTTCTTT
CDR3: CASRERTGVNTEAFF